A single T cell receptor (beta chain) is shown here with its context. Its antigen is unidentified. The source of the sample is a study of T cell responses to AZD1222 COVID-19 vaccine. Findings of the study overall: Nearly half of the spike-specific TCRs reportedly recognize variant regions that carry no mutations.

The table came from immunoSEQ multiplex PCR; TCRdb's copy has only in-frame clones and leaves some out. The repertoire holds under 200,000 clones, with about 88% as singletons. The germline V and J ends were trimmed by 6 bases and 1 base, with 15 bases remaining between them. The CDR3 runs to 15 residues. Germline V lookup: CDR1 LNHDA, CDR2 SQIVND (reference sequence). This chain uses TRBV19 with TRBJ1-1; perhaps TRBD1 as D (5 bases). Source: peripheral blood, taken on day 0 of AZD1222 vaccination. This receptor was taken from an adult in good health. The chain's CDR3 is CASSVRVSANTEAFF. The CDR3 DNA is TGTGCCAGTAGCGTCAGGGTTTCGGCGAACACTGAAGCTTTCTTT.